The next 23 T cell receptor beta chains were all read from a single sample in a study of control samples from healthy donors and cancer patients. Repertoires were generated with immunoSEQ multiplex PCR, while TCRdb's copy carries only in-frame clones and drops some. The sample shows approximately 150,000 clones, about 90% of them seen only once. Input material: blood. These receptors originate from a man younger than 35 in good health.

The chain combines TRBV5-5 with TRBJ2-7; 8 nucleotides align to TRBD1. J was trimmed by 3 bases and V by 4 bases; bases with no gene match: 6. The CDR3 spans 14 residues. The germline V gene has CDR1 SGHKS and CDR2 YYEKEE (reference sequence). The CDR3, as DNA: TGTGCCAGCAGCGAGTCAGGACAGGGCTACGAGCAGTACTTC. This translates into CASSESGQGYEQYF. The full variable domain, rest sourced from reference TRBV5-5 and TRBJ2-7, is DAGVTQSPTHLIKTRGQQVTLRCSPISGHKSVSWYQQVLGQGPQFIFQYYEKEERGRGNFPDRFSARQFPNYSSELNVNALLLGDSALYLCASSESGQGYEQYFGPGTRLTVT.

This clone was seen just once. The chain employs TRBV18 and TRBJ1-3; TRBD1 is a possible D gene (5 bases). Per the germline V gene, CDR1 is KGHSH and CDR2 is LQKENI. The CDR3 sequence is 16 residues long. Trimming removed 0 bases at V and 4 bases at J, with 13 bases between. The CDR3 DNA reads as TGTGCCAGCTCACCACCGGGGGTAGCATCCGGAAACACCATATATTTT. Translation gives CASSPPGVASGNTIYF. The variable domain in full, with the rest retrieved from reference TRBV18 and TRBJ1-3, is NAGVMQNPRHLVRRRGQEARLRCSPMKGHSHVYWYRQLPEEGLKFMVYLQKENIIDESGMPKERFSAEFPKEGPSILRIQQVVRGDSAAYFCASSPPGVASGNTIYFGEGSWLTVV.

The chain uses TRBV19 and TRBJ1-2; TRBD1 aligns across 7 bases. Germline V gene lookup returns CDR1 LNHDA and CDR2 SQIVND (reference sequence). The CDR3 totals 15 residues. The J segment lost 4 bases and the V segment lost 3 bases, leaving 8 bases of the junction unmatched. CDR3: CASSIITGEIYGYTF. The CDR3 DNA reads TGTGCCAGTAGTATTATCACAGGGGAAATCTATGGCTACACCTTC.

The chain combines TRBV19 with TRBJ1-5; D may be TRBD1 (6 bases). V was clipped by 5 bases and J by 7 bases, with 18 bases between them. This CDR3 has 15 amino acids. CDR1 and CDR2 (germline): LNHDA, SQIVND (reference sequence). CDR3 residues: CASSPQTGFTQPQHF. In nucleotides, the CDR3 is TGTGCCAGTAGTCCCCAGACAGGCTTTACGCAGCCCCAGCATTTT.

The CDR3 region is CASRSRQMSNQPQHF. The CDR3 DNA sequence: TGTGCCAGCCGTTCCAGACAGATGAGCAATCAGCCCCAGCATTTT. V and J are TRBV6-6 and TRBJ1-5; weak D call: TRBD1 (5 bases). The length of the CDR3 is 15 residues. Looked up from germline, CDR1 is MNHNY and CDR2 is SVGAGI (reference sequence). V gave up 8 bases and J gave up 1 base, with 15 bases separating them.

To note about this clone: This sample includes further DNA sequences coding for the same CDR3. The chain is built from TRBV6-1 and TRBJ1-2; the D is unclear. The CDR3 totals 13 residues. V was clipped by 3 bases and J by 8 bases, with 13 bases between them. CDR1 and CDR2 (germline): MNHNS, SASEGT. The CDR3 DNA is TGTGCCAGCAGTGAGCACGCGGAGTACGGCTACACCTTC. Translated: CASSEHAEYGYTF.

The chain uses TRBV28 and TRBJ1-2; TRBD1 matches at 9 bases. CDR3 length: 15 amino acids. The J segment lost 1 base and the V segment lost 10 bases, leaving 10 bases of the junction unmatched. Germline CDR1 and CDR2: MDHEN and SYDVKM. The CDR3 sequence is CATKTGTGINYGYTF. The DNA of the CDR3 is TGTGCCACAAAAACCGGGACAGGGATTAACTATGGCTACACCTTC.

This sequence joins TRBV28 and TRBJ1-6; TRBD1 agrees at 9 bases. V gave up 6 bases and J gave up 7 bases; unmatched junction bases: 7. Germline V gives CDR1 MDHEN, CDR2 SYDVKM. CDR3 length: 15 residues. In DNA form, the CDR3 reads TGTGCCAGCAGAACACAGGGGGCGAGCAATTCACCCCTCCACTTT. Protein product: CASRTQGASNSPLHF.

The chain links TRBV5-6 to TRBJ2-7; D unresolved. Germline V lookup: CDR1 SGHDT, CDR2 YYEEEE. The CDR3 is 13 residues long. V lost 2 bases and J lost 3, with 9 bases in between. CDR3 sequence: CASSLVSIYEQYF. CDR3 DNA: TGTGCCAGCAGCTTAGTGAGTATCTACGAGCAGTACTTC.

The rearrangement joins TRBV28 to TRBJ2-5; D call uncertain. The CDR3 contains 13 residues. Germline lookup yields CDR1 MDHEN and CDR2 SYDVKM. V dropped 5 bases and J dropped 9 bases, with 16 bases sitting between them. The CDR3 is CASSLNPASAQYF. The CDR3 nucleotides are TGTGCCAGCAGTCTTAACCCCGCTTCGGCCCAGTACTTC.

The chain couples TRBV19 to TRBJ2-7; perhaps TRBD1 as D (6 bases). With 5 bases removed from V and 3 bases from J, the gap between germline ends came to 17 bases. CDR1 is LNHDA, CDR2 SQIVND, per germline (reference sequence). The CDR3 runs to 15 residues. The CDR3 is CASSVAGGQLYEQYF. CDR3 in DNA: TGTGCCAGTAGTGTGGCAGGAGGACAGCTCTACGAGCAGTACTTC.

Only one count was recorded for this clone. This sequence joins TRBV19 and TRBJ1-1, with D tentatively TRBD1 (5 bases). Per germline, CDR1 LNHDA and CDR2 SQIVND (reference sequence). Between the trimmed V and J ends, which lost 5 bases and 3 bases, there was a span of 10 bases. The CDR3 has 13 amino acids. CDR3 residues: CASSLGPHTEAFF. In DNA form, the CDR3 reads TGTGCCAGTAGTCTGGGACCCCACACTGAAGCTTTCTTT.

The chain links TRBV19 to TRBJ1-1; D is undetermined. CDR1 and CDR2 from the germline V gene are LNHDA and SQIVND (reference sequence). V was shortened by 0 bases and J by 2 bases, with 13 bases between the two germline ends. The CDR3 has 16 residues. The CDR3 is CASSIDAPGSNTEAFF. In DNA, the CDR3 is TGTGCCAGTAGTATAGATGCTCCGGGCTCCAACACTGAAGCTTTCTTT.

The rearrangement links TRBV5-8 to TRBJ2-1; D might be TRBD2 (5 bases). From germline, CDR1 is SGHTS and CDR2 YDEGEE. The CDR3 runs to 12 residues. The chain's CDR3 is CTGGQVYNEQFF. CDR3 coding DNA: TGTACTGGCGGGCAGGTCTACAATGAGCAGTTCTTC.

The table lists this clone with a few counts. CDR3 in DNA: TGTGCCAGCAGTCCACCGGGGGGGACAGGCTCCTACGAGCAGTACTTC. As protein: CASSPPGGTGSYEQYF. The chain carries TRBV5-5 and TRBJ2-7; D tentatively reads TRBD1 or TRBD2 (8 bases each). CDR3 length equals 16 residues. V was cut by 5 bases and J by 0 bases, with 18 bases left in between. CDR1 SGHKS and CDR2 YYEKEE come from the germline V gene (reference sequence).

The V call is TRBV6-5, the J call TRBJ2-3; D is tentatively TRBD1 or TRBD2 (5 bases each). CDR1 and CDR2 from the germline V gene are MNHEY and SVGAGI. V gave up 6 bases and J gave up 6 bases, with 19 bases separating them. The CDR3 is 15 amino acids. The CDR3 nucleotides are TGTGCCAGCAGCCCCAGTAGGGACGTCAGGGATACGCAGTATTTT. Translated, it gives CASSPSRDVRDTQYF.

The CDR3 reads CASSEADRGNTEAFF. DNA for the CDR3: TGTGCCAGCAGTGAAGCGGACAGGGGAAACACTGAAGCTTTCTTT. The J gene is TRBJ1-1, the V gene TRBV2, with 9 bases matching TRBD1. The CDR3 runs to 15 residues. The germline V gene has CDR1 SNHLY and CDR2 FYNNEI. After removal of 0 bases from V and 2 bases from J, the junction contained 1 base not matched to a gene.

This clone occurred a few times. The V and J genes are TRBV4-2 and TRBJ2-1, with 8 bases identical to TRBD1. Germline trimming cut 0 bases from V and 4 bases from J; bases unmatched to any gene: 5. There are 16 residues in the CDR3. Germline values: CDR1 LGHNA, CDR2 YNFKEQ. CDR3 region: CASSQEQGQVYNEQFF. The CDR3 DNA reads TGTGCCAGCAGCCAAGAACAGGGACAGGTATACAATGAGCAGTTCTTC.

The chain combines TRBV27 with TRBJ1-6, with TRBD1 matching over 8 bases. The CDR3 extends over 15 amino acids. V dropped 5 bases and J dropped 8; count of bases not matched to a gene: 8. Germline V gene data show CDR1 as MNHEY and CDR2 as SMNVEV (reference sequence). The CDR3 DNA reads TGTGCCAGCAGTCAAGCCGGGACAGGCTATTCACCCCTCCACTTT. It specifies CASSQAGTGYSPLHF.

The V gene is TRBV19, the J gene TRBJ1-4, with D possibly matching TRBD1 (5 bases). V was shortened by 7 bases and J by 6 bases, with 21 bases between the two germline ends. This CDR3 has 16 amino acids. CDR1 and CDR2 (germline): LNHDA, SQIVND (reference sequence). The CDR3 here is CASIPRVSPADEKLFF. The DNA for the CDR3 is TGTGCCAGTATTCCCAGGGTCAGCCCAGCTGATGAAAAACTGTTTTTT.

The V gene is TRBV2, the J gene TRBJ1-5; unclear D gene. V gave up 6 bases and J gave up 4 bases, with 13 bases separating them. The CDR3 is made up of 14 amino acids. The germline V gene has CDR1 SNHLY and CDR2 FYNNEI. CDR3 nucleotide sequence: TGTGCCAGCAGCGGAGGGTTGAGGAATCAGCCCCAGCATTTT. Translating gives CASSGGLRNQPQHF.

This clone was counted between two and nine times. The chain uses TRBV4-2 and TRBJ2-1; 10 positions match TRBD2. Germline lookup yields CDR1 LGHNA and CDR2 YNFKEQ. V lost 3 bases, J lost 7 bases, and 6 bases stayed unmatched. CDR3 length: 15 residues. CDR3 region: CASSHSGGAKNEQFF. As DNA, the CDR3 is TGTGCCAGCAGCCACAGCGGGGGGGCAAAGAATGAGCAGTTCTTC.

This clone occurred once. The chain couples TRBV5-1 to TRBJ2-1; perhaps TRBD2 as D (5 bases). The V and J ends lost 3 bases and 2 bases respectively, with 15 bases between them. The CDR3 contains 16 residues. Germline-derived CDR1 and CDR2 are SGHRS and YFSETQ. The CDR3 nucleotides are TGCGCCAGCAGCTCGGGGTCGGGCTCTACCTACAATGAGCAGTTCTTC. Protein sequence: CASSSGSGSTYNEQFF. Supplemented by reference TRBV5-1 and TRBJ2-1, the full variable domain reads KAGVTQTPRYLIKTRGQQVTLSCSPISGHRSVSWYQQTPGQGLQFLFEYFSETQRNKGNFPGRFSGRQFSNSRSEMNVSTLELGDSALYLCASSSGSGSTYNEQFFGPGTRLTVL.